This T cell receptor (beta chain) was retrieved from a study of blood T cell repertoires in COVID-19. Overall study: Acute-phase and convalescent COVID-19 samples originated in the United States, Italy and Spain. Sources were T cells, B-cell-depleted T cells, or PBMCs; the material itself was cDNA or gDNA.

The CDR3 has 14 amino acids. Trimming stripped 7 bases from V and 6 bases from J, with 13 bases between. CDR1 and CDR2 (germline): MDHEN, SYDVKM. Source study methods: Researchers report that nucleated cell counts were estimated from reference gene primer amplification. Here immunoSEQ multiplex PCR was the method, and the copy in TCRdb shows in-frame clones only, minus some. D and trimming come from the DNA, and the V and J calls and clone size come from that table. The table lists a few hundred thousand clones, 82% of them singletons, with roughly 3.1% in the top ten. The origin of this receptor is a woman aged 18-29 years with acute or convalescent COVID-19. Material for sequencing was peripheral blood. This sequence joins TRBV28 and TRBJ1-6; tentative D call: TRBD1 (6 bases). The DNA for the CDR3 is TGTGCCAGCACCCTAGGGGGGGTTAATTCACCCCTCCACTTT. Amino acids: CASTLGGVNSPLHF. Drawing the rest from reference TRBV28 and TRBJ1-6, the complete variable domain is DVKVTQSSRYLVKRTGEKVFLECVQDMDHENMFWYRQDPGLGLRLIYFSYDVKMKEKGDIPEGYSVSREKKERFSLILESASTNQTSMYLCASTLGGVNSPLHFGNGTRLTVT.